This T cell receptor (beta chain) was observed in a study of blood T cell repertoires in COVID-19. Whole-study context: Sites in the United States, Italy and Spain provided acute and convalescent COVID-19 samples. PBMCs, B-cell-depleted T cells, or T cells were the source of the cDNA or gDNA that made up the material.

The CDR3 runs to 17 residues. Germline V gives CDR1 MGHRA, CDR2 YSYEKL. Trimming stripped 3 bases from V and 5 bases from J, with 17 bases between. The authors' processing: For nucleated cells, counts were estimated from reference gene primer amplification. Data came from immunoSEQ multiplex PCR; TCRdb stores just in-frame clones and leaves some out. That table furnishes V, J and clone size, whereas the DNA furnished D and trimming. The sample lists 150,000 to 200,000 clones; just over 90% were seen once. Material: peripheral blood. This chain connects TRBV4-1 to TRBJ1-6; D is perhaps TRBD1 (5 bases). The TCR originated in a man between 18 and 35 years old with acute or convalescent COVID-19. The CDR3 region is CASSQFSGEWDNSPLHF. The CDR3 DNA follows: TGCGCCAGCAGCCAGTTTTCGGGGGAGTGGGATAATTCACCCCTCCACTTT.